The present entry profiles one TCR beta chain with its context. Its antigen remains unidentified. 13 Jbeta primers and 60 Vbeta primers were used for the PCR. The assay was immunoSEQ multiplex PCR, and TCRdb's table has in-frame clones only and misses some. This sample has about 160,000 clones, with around 78% found just once. From germline, CDR1 is SGHNT and CDR2 YYREEE (reference sequence). The junction had 9 bases not matched to a gene; V was cut back by 4 bases and J by 5 bases. The CDR3 has 17 amino acids. The data were taken from a study of cytomegalovirus exposure and HLA in healthy donors. Overall study results and limits: The CMV antigen specificity of a few CMV-associated chains was confirmed through in vitro analysis. The number of N-insertions in an Asian-associated ancestry cluster was reportedly below the approximately 600-donor mean in a later analysis. A later analysis linked a missense variant in DCLRE1C to the trimming of TCR beta V and J genes.

Samples came from healthy bone marrow donors. This receptor was taken from a woman aged 40 to 50 in good health and CMV-seronegative. V and J are TRBV5-4 and TRBJ2-3; 14 bases map to TRBD2. The source material was PBMCs. This chain's CDR3 is CASSRPGLAGVLDTQYF. CDR3 coding DNA: TGTGCCAGCAGCCGTCCGGGACTAGCGGGAGTGTTAGATACGCAGTATTTT.